This TCR beta chain was sequenced for a study of glioma-infiltrating T cells. Overall study context: Dexamethasone exposure before glioma surgery was limited to six or fewer days.

Amplification of TCR alpha and beta CDR3 regions from RNA used iRepertoire nested multiplex PCR. TCRdb re-called the multiplex PCR reads with MiXCR, one entry per CDR3 protein. The repertoire holds more than 350,000 distinct CDR3 sequences, with roughly two fifths as singletons. The sample was glioma tissue, nonneoplastic brain tissue, or PBMCs (not recorded which). The receptor's source is a human donor with low-grade glioma or glioblastoma, undergoing nonglioma brain surgery, or in good health (not recorded which).

The chain's CDR3 is CASSDNPGQGGGYTF. CDR3 DNA: TGTGCCAGCAGTGACAACCCCGGACAGGGAGGCGGCTACACCTTC. The chain couples TRBV6-4 to TRBJ1-2; 8 bases are shared with TRBD1. V was clipped by 2 bases and J by 8 bases; unmatched bases: 10. Looked up from germline, CDR1 is MRHNA and CDR2 is SNTAGT. This CDR3 contains 15 residues.